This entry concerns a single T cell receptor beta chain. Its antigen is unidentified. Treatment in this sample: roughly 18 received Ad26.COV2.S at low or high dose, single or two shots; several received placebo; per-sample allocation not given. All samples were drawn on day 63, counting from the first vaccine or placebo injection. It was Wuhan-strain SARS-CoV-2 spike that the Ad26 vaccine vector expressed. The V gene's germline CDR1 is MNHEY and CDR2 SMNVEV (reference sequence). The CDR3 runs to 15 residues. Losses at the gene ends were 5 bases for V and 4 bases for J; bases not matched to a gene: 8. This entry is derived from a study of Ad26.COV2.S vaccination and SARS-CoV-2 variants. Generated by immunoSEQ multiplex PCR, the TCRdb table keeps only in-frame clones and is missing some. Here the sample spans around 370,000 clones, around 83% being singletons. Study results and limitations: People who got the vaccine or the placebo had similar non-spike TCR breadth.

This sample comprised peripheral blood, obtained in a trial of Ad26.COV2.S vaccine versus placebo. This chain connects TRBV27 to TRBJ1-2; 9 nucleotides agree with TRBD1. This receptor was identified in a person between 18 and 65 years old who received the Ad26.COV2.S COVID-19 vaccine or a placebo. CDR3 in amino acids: CASSLGTGTVYGYTF. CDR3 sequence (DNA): TGTGCCAGCAGTCTAGGGACAGGGACCGTCTATGGCTACACCTTC.